The rows below give T cell receptor beta chains drawn from one sample of a study of Tregs in tolerant kidney transplant recipients. Sequencing used immunoSEQ multiplex PCR; TCRdb keeps in-frame clones, though not all of them. The sample lists 75,000 to 95,000 clones; approximately 94% were seen once. Sequenced: CD8+ T cells from blood. Receptor source: a human donor in good health. The CDR3 runs from the conserved cysteine through the conserved F or W. Each record gives: J gene, CDR3 length, D gene, clone size, V gene, CDR3 DNA, CDR3 protein. D genes are given only for firm matches. The listing skips clone size in some rows; elsewhere it reads once, few, many or a size class.

TRBJ2-5,14,.,.,TRBV30,TGTGCCTGGAGTGGTGGACGCCGCGGGGAGACCCAGTACTTC,CAWSGGRRGETQYF
TRBJ2-2,15,.,.,TRBV2,TGTGCCAGCAGTGAACCCCGGGACCTCACCGGGGAGCTGTTTTTT,CASSEPRDLTGELFF
TRBJ1-2,13,TRBD1,.,TRBV6-1,TGTGCCAGCAGCGCGGGACAGGGGGGTGGCTACACCTTC,CASSAGQGGGYTF
TRBJ2-5,16,.,.,TRBV2,TGTGCCAGCAGTGAACGGGAAGTCTCCCCCCAAGAGACCCAGTACTTC,CASSEREVSPQETQYF
TRBJ1-2,15,TRBD1,.,TRBV7-9,TGTGCCAGCAGCTTAGGGGCAGGGGGTCACTATGGCTACACCTTC,CASSLGAGGHYGYTF
TRBJ1-1,14,.,.,TRBV7-9,TGTGCCAGCAGCCCCAAGGGCGGGGACACTGAAGCTTTCTTT,CASSPKGGDTEAFF
TRBJ1-1,15,.,.,TRBV4-2,TGTGCCAGCAGCCAAGATCGGGAGGCAAACACTGAAGCTTTCTTT,CASSQDREANTEAFF
TRBJ1-1,14,.,.,TRBV27,TGTGCCAGCAGTGACGGAGGTGGGGGCACTGAAGCTTTCTTT,CASSDGGGGTEAFF
TRBJ2-7,15,TRBD2,many,TRBV6-1,TGTGCCAGCAGTGAAGATCCTAGCGGCCCCTACGAGCAGTACTTC,CASSEDPSGPYEQYF
TRBJ1-2,14,.,.,TRBV5-6,TGTGCCAGCAGCTTGAGCCTCAACCTTTATGGCTACACCTTC,CASSLSLNLYGYTF
TRBJ2-7,14,TRBD1,.,TRBV11-2,TGTGCCAGCAGCTGGGGGACAGGGGCCTACGAGCAGTACTTC,CASSWGTGAYEQYF
TRBJ2-5,16,.,once,TRBV15,TGTGCCACCAGCAGCATGCCGGGCCCCCCGCAAGAGACCCAGTACTTC,CATSSMPGPPQETQYF
TRBJ2-5,13,.,.,TRBV10-3,TGTGCCATCAGCTCGGACAGTAGAGAGACCCAGTACTTC,CAISSDSRETQYF
TRBJ2-7,14,TRBD2,.,TRBV30,TGTGCCTGGAGTGGGGGGCTAGCGGGATACGAGCAGTACTTC,CAWSGGLAGYEQYF
TRBJ2-7,16,TRBD2,.,TRBV2,TGTGCCAGCAGTGAGACTAGCGGGGGGGCTACCTACGAGCAGTACTTC,CASSETSGGATYEQYF
TRBJ2-1,17,TRBD2,.,TRBV5-4,TGTGCCAGTTGGGGAAGCCTAGCGGGACAAACCTACAATGAGCAGTTCTTC,CASWGSLAGQTYNEQFF
TRBJ2-7,13,TRBD1,.,TRBV19,TGTGCCAGTAGTATTCAGGGGGCCTACGAGCAGTACTTC,CASSIQGAYEQYF
TRBJ1-1,16,TRBD1,.,TRBV7-9,TGTGCCAGCAGCTCCCGTGGACAGGGAAGGAACACTGAAGCTTTCTTT,CASSSRGQGRNTEAFF
TRBJ1-2,14,TRBD1,.,TRBV5-5,TGTGCCAGTGGACAGGGGACGCCTAACTATGGCTACACCTTC,CASGQGTPNYGYTF
TRBJ2-7,16,.,.,TRBV7-2,TGTGCCAGCAGCTTCGGCGGGTTCCTTCATCCTTACGAGCAGTACTTC,CASSFGGFLHPYEQYF
TRBJ2-2,14,.,.,TRBV5-6,TGTGCCAGCAGCTTGGCGGGCAGCACCGGGGAGCTGTTTTTT,CASSLAGSTGELFF
TRBJ2-1,15,.,.,TRBV9,TGTGCCAGCAGCGTAGGGTGGACTACCTACAATGAGCAGTTCTTC,CASSVGWTTYNEQFF
TRBJ2-2,15,.,.,TRBV27,TGTGCCAGCAGTGAGGTACTAATGAACACCGGGGAGCTGTTTTTT,CASSEVLMNTGELFF
TRBJ2-4,13,.,.,TRBV27,TGTGCCAGCAGTTCCGGAGCCAAAAACATTCAGTACTTC,CASSSGAKNIQYF
TRBJ1-5,15,.,.,TRBV11-2,TGTGCCAGCAGCTTAGTTTGGGGGGACGACCAGCCCCAGCATTTT,CASSLVWGDDQPQHF
TRBJ1-2,17,.,.,TRBV21-1,TGTGCCAGCAGCAAATATCAGGCCCCCCTAGCTAACTATGGCTACACCTTC,CASSKYQAPLANYGYTF
TRBJ1-1,15,.,.,TRBV5-1,TGCGCCAGCAGCTTGGAGGGACGGATGAACACTGAAGCTTTCTTT,CASSLEGRMNTEAFF
TRBJ2-7,12,TRBD2,.,TRBV7-2,TGTGCCAGCAGCGCCGGGAGGATCGAGCAGTACTTC,CASSAGRIEQYF
TRBJ2-5,16,.,few,TRBV27,TGTGCCAGCAGGCCCATAATAGCGTGGGCCGGGGAGACCCAGTACTTC,CASRPIIAWAGETQYF
TRBJ1-2,13,.,few,TRBV6-1,TGTGCCAGCAGTGAAGACGGCGACTGGGGCTACACCTTC,CASSEDGDWGYTF
TRBJ1-2,14,.,few,TRBV7-9,TGTGCCAGCAGCTTAGTGGCGGCAGGGGATGGCTACACCTTC,CASSLVAAGDGYTF
TRBJ1-1,14,.,.,TRBV6-6,TGTGCCAGCAGTACTTCCGGGGGGAACACTGAAGCTTTCTTT,CASSTSGGNTEAFF
TRBJ1-5,15,TRBD1,.,TRBV6-5,TGTGCCAGCAGTGCCCTTCCGGGACAGGGGCAGCCCCAGCATTTT,CASSALPGQGQPQHF
TRBJ1-5,17,TRBD1,.,TRBV19,TGTGCCAGTAGTATAGGAGGTTGGACAGGAAGCAATCAGCCCCAGCATTTT,CASSIGGWTGSNQPQHF
TRBJ1-2,13,.,.,TRBV5-4,TGTGCCAGCAGCTTGGACAGCGACTATGGCTACACCTTC,CASSLDSDYGYTF
TRBJ1-1,14,.,once,TRBV4-1,TGCGCCAGCAGCCGCGTAGGGAAGAACACTGAAGCTTTCTTT,CASSRVGKNTEAFF
TRBJ2-2,16,.,.,TRBV9,TGTGCCAGCAGCGTAGCTCTGGGGCCGAACACCGGGGAGCTGTTTTTT,CASSVALGPNTGELFF
TRBJ2-1,14,.,.,TRBV27,TGTGCCAGCAGTTTATCGAGCAGGAACAATGAGCAGTTCTTC,CASSLSSRNNEQFF
TRBJ1-5,16,.,.,TRBV4-2,TGTGCCAGCAGCCAAGATTTGGGGGCCGAGGATCAGCCCCAGCATTTT,CASSQDLGAEDQPQHF
TRBJ1-5,14,TRBD1,.,TRBV2,TGTGCCAGCTGGGAAACAGGGGACAATCAGCCCCAGCATTTT,CASWETGDNQPQHF
TRBJ1-2,13,TRBD1,.,TRBV30,TGTGCCTGGAGACAGGGGGGTCTCTATGGCTACACCTTC,CAWRQGGLYGYTF
TRBJ1-1,15,TRBD1,.,TRBV5-1,TGCGCCAGCAGCCCCAGGACAGGACTGAACACTGAAGCTTTCTTT,CASSPRTGLNTEAFF
TRBJ1-2,13,.,.,TRBV6-1,TGTGCCAGCAGTGGAGCTGTAGGGTATGGCTACACCTTC,CASSGAVGYGYTF
TRBJ2-1,15,.,.,TRBV7-9,TGTGCCAGCAGCGTTGGGGAGGCTGGGGGCAATGAGCAGTTCTTC,CASSVGEAGGNEQFF
TRBJ2-7,13,TRBD2,.,TRBV4-2,TGTGCCAGCAGCCCAGCGGGGCCCTACGAGCAGTACTTC,CASSPAGPYEQYF
TRBJ2-7,15,TRBD2,.,TRBV5-1,TGCGCCAGCAGCTTCCGTCTAGCGGAGACCTACGAGCAGTACTTC,CASSFRLAETYEQYF
TRBJ2-1,17,TRBD2,.,TRBV4-2,TGTGCCAGCAGCCAAGATAGGTCGGCGGGAGTTGGCAATGAGCAGTTCTTC,CASSQDRSAGVGNEQFF
TRBJ1-4,17,.,.,TRBV4-1,TGCGCCAGCAGCTTTTGGGGGCCGGGCGGGGGTATGGAAAAACTGTTTTTT,CASSFWGPGGGMEKLFF